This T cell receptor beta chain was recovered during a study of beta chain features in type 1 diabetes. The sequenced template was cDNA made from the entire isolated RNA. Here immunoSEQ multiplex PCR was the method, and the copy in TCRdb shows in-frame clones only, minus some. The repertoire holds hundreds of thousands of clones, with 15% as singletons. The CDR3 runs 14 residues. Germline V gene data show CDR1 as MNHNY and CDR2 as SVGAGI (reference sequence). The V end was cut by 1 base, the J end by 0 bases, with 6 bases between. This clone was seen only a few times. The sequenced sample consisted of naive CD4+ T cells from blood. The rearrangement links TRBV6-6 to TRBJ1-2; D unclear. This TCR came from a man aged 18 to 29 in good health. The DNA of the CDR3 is TGTGCCAGCAGTTACTTAGACTCTAACTATGGCTACACCTTC. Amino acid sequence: CASSYLDSNYGYTF.